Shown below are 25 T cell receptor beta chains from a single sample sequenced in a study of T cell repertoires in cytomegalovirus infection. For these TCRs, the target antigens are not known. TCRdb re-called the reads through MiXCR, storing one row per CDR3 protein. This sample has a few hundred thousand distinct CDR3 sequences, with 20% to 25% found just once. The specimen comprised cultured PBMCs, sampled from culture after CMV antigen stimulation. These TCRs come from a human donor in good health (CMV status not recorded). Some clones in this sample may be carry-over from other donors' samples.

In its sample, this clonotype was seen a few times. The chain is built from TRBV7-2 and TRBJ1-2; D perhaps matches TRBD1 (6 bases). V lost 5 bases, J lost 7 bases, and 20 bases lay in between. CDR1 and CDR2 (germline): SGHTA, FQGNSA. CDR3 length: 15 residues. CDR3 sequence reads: CASSLQPGTTFGYTF. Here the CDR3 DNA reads TGTGCCAGCAGCCTACAACCCGGGACAACCTTTGGCTACACCTTC.

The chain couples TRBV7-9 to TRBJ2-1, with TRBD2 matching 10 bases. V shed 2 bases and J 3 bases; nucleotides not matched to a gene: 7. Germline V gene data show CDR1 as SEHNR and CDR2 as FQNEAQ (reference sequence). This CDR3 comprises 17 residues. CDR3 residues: CASSLWGLASGYNEQFF. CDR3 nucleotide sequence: TGTGCCAGCAGCTTATGGGGACTAGCGAGTGGCTACAATGAGCAGTTCTTC.

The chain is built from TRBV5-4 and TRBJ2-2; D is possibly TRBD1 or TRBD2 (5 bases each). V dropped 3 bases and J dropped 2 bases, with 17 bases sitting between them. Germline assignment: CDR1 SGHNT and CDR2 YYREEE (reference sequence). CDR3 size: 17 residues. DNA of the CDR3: TGTGCCAGCAGCTGGGACCGTACCTTAACTAACACCGGGGAGCTGTTTTTT. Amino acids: CASSWDRTLTNTGELFF.

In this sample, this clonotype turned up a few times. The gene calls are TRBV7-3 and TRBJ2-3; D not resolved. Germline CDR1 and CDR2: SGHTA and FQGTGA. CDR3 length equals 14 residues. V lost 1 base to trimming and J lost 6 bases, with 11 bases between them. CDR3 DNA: TGTGCCAGCAGCTTAAGGGTCACCCGTGATACGCAGTATTTT. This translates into CASSLRVTRDTQYF.

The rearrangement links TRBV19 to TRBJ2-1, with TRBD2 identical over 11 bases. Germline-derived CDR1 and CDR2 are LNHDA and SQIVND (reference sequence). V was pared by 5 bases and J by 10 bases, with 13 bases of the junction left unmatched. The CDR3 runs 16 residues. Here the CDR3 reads CASSSLAGGLEWEQFF. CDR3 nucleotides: TGTGCCAGTAGTTCCTTAGCGGGAGGGCTGGAATGGGAGCAGTTCTTC.

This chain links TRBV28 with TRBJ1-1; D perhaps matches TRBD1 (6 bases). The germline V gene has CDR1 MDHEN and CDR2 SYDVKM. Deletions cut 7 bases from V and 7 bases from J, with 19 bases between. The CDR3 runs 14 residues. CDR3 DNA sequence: TGTGCCAGCAAATCCGGGGCAGGGGACTTTGAAGCTTTCTTT. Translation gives CASKSGAGDFEAFF.

The CDR3 region has the DNA TGTGCCAGCAGTGAGAGCGGGAGGGCCCATACCCAGTACTTC. Its translation is CASSESGRAHTQYF. This chain connects TRBV12-3 or TRBV12-4 to TRBJ2-5; 10 bases agree with TRBD2. V shed 5 bases, J shed 8 bases, and the junction held 8 bases outside the gene matches. The CDR3 is 14 amino acids.

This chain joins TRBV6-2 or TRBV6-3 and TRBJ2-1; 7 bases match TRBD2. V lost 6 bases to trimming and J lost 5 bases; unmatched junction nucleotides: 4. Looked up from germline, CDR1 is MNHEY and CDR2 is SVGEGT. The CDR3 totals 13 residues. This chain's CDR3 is CASSPGTNNEQFF. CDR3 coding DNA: TGTGCCAGCAGCCCTGGGACTAACAATGAGCAGTTCTTC.

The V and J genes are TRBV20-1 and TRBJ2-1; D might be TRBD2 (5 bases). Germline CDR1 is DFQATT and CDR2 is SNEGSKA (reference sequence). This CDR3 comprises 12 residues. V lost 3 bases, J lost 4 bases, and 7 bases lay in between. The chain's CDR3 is CSASGEYNEQFF. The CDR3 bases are TGCAGTGCTAGTGGGGAGTACAATGAGCAGTTCTTC.

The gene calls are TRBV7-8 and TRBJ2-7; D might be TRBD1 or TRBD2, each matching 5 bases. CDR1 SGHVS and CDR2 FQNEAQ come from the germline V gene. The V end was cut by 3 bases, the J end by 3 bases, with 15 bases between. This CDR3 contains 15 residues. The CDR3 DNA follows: TGTGCCAGCAGCTTGGGTGGGGACGCTGACTACGAGCAGTACGTC. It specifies CASSLGGDADYEQYV.

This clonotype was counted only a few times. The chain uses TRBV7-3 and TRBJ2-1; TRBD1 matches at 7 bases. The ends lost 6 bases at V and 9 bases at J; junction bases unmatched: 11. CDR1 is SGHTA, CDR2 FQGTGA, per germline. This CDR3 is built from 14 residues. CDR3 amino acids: CASRQGGGLGEQFF. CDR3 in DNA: TGTGCCAGCAGACAAGGGGGCGGTTTGGGTGAGCAGTTCTTC.

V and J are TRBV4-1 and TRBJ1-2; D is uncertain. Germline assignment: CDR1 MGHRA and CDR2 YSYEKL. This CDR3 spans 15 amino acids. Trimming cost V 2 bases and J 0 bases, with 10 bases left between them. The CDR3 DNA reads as TGCGCCAGCAGCCAAACTCCGTTAGCTAACTATGGCTACACCTTC. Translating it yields CASSQTPLANYGYTF.

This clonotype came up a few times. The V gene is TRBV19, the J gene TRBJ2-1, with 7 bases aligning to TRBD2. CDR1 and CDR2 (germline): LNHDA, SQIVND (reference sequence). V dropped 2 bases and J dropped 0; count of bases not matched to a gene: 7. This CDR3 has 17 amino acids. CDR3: CASSILLRGSSYNEQFF. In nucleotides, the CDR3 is TGTGCCAGTAGTATACTCCTCCGCGGGAGCTCCTACAATGAGCAGTTCTTC.

The CDR3 spells CASSPPSLAVYNEQFF. The DNA of the CDR3 is TGTGCCAGCTCACCACCGAGCCTAGCGGTATACAATGAGCAGTTCTTC. The chain carries TRBV18 and TRBJ2-1; TRBD2 agrees at 7 bases. CDR1 is KGHSH and CDR2 is LQKENI in the germline V gene. This CDR3 has 16 amino acids. The ends lost 0 bases at V and 4 bases at J; junction bases unmatched: 6.

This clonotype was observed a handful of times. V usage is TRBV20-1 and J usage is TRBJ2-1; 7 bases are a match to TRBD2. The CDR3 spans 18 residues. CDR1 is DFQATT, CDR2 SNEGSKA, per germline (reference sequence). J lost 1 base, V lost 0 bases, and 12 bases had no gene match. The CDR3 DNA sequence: TGCAGTGCTAGAGACCGGGGGGAGGCGGCCCGTTCCTACAATGAGCAGTTCTTC. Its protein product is CSARDRGEAARSYNEQFF.

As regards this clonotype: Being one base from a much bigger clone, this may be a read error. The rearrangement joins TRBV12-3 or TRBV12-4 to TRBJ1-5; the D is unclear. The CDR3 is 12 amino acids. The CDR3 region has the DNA TGTGCCAGCAGTTTACTAAATCAGCCCAAGCATTTT. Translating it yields CASSLLNQPKHF.

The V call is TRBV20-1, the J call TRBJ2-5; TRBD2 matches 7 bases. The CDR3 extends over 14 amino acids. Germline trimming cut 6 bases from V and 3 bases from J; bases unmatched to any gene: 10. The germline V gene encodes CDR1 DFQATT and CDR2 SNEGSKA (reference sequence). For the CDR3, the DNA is TGCAGTGCGCCCGTTAGGCTAGCGGAAGAGACCCAGTACTTC. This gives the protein CSAPVRLAEETQYF.

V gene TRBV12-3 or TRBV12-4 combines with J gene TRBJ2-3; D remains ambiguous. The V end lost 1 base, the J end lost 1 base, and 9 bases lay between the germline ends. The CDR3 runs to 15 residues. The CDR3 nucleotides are TGTGCCAGCAGTTTAGAAATTGGGGGCACAGATACGCAGTATTTT. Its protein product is CASSLEIGGTDTQYF.

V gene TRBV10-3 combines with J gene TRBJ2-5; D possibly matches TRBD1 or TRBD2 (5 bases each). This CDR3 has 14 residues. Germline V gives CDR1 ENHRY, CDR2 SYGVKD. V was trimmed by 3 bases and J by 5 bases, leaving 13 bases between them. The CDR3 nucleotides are TGTGCCATCAGTGAACCCGGGGCAGGGGAGACCCAGTACTTC. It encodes CAISEPGAGETQYF.

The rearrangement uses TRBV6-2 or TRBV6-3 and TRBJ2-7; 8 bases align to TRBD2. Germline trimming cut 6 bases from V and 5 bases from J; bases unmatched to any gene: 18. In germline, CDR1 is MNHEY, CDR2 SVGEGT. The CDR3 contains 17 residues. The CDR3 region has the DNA TGTGCCAGCAGCCCATACCCAGGCGGGGGGACCTTTGACGAGCAGTACTTC. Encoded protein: CASSPYPGGGTFDEQYF.

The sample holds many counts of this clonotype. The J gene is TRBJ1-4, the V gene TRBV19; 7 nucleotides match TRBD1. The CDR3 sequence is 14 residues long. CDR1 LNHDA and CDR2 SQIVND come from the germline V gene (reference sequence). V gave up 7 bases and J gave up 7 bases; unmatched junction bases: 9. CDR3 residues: CASTRQGPGEKLFF. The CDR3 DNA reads TGTGCCAGTACCCGACAGGGTCCCGGTGAAAAACTGTTTTTT.

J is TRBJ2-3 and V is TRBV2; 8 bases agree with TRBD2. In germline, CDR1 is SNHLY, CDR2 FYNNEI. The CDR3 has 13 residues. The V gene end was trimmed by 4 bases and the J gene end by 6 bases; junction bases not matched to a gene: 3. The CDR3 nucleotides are TGTGCCAGCAGTGTTAGCGGGACGGATACGCAGTATTTT. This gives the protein CASSVSGTDTQYF.

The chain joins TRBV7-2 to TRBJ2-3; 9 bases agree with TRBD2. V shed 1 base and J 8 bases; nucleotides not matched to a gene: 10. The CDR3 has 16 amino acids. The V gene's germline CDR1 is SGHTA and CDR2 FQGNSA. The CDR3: CASSLVAGGSYGTQYF. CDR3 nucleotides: TGTGCCAGCAGCTTAGTTGCGGGAGGGTCCTACGGTACGCAGTATTTT. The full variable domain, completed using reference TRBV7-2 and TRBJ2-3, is GAGVSQSPSNKVTEKGKDVELRCDPISGHTALYWYRQSLGQGLEFLIYFQGNSAPDKSGLPSDRFSAERTGGSVSTLTIQRTQQEDSAVYLCASSLVAGGSYGTQYFGPGTRLTVL.

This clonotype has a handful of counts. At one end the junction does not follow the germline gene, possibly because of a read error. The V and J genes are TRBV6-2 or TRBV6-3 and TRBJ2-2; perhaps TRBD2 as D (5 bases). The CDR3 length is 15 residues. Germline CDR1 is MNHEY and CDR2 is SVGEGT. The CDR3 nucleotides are TGTGCCAGCAGTTATAACGGGAAGAACACTGGGGAGCTGTTTTTT. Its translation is CASSYNGKNTGELFF.

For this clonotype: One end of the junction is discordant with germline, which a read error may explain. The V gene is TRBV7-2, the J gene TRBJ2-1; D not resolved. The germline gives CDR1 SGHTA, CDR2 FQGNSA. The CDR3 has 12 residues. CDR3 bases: TGTGCCAGCACTCCCGGGTCTGTTGAGCAGTTATTC. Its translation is CASTPGSVEQLF.